The sequence of this T cell receptor (beta chain) was determined in a study of chemoradiotherapy in HPV16-positive cancers. Germline CDR1 is LGHNA and CDR2 is YNFKEQ. The V end lost 0 bases, the J end lost 0 bases, and 9 bases lay between the germline ends. The CDR3 sequence is 17 residues long. Some clones are missing from TCRdb's copy, which holds only in-frame ones; the method was immunoSEQ multiplex PCR. The sample lists about 35,000 clones; approximately 92% were seen once. Study-level results: Functional assays defining HPV-specific T cells used only a couple of HPV16-positive patients. In HPV16-positive patients, HPV-responsive T-cell expansion tracked better recurrence-free survival. Non-HPV-specific T cells did not expand in tumors during treatment, whereas candidate HPV-specific clones and E7-related motifs did.

Turning to this clone: The target antigen is unknown.

Samples were taken several times over chemoradiotherapy. Sequences were derived from blood, sampled from a patient who underwent chemoradiotherapy. This receptor was obtained from a human donor with HPV-associated anogenital cancer. The J gene is TRBJ2-6, the V gene TRBV4-2; D may be TRBD1 (6 bases). CDR3 nucleotides: TGTGCCAGCAGCCAAGAGGCCAGGGGCTCTGGGGCCAACGTCCTGACTTTC. It translates to CASSQEARGSGANVLTF.